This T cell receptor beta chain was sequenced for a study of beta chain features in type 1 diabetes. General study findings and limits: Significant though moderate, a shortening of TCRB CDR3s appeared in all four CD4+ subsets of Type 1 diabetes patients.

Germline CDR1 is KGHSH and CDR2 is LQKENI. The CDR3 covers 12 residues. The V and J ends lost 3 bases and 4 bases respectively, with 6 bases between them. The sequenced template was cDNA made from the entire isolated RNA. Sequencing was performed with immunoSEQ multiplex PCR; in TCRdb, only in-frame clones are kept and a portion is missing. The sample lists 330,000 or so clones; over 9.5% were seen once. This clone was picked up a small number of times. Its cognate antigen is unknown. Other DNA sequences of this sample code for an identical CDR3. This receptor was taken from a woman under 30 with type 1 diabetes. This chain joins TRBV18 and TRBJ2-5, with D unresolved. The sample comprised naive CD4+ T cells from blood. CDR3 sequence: CASSPPGETQYF. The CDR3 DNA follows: TGTGCCAGCTCACCCCCCGGAGAGACCCAGTACTTC. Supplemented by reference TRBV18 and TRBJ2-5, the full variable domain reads NAGVMQNPRHLVRRRGQEARLRCSPMKGHSHVYWYRQLPEEGLKFMVYLQKENIIDESGMPKERFSAEFPKEGPSILRIQQVVRGDSAAYFCASSPPGETQYFGPGTRLLVL.